This record covers a single TCR beta chain. Its target is unknown. This entry comes from a study of T cell responses to AZD1222 COVID-19 vaccine. As for the study in general: Second-dose groups at about 4 or about 12 weeks were pooled.

Notes on the study in general: Across the whole spike, CD4 TCRs peaked at regions 160-218 and 743-854. Of spike-specific TCRs, nearly half reportedly target regions left unmutated in variants. Females outnumbered males among donors, who were mostly white British; clonal diversity was possibly underestimated.

TCRdb keeps only in-frame clones here, not all; method: immunoSEQ multiplex PCR. The sample consists of roughly 130,000 clones, around 83% of them appearing once. Germline V gives CDR1 SGHNT, CDR2 YYREEE (reference sequence). The CDR3 consists of 15 residues. V was clipped by 1 base and J by 2 bases; unmatched bases: 5. The gene calls are TRBV5-4 and TRBJ1-2, with TRBD1 identical over 7 bases. This clonotype was sampled from an adult in good health. Here the sequenced sample was peripheral blood, taken on day 0 of AZD1222 vaccination. The CDR3 sequence is CASSLTGAANYGYTF. The CDR3 DNA follows: TGTGCCAGCAGCTTGACAGGGGCGGCAAACTATGGCTACACCTTC.